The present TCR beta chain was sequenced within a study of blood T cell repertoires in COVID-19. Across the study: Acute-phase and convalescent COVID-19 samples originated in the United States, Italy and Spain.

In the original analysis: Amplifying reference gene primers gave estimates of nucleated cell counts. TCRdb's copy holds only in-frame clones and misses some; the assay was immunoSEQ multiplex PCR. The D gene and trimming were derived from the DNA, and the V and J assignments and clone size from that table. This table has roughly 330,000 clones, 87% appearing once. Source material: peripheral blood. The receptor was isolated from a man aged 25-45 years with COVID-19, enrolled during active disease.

CDR3 DNA sequence: TGTGCCACCGGGACAGGGGTCGGGTACACCTTC. It translates to CATGTGVGYTF. This sequence joins TRBV2 and TRBJ1-2; 10 nucleotides agree with TRBD1. The CDR3 length is 11 residues. The junction had 7 bases not matched to a gene; V was cut back by 10 bases and J by 11 bases. From germline, CDR1 is SNHLY and CDR2 FYNNEI.